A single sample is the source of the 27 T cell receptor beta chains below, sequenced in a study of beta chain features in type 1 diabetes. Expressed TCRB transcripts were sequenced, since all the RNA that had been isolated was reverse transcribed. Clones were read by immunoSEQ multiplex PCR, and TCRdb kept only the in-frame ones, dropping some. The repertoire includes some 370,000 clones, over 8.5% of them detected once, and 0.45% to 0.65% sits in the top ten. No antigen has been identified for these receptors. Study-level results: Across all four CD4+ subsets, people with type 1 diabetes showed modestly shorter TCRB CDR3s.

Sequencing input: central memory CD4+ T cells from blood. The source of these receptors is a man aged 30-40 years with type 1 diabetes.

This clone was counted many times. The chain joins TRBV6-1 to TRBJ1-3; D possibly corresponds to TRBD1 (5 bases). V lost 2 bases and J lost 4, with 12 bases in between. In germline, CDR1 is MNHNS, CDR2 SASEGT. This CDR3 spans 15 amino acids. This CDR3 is CASSEQTESGNTIYF. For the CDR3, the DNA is TGTGCCAGCAGTGAACAGACAGAATCGGGAAACACCATATATTTT.

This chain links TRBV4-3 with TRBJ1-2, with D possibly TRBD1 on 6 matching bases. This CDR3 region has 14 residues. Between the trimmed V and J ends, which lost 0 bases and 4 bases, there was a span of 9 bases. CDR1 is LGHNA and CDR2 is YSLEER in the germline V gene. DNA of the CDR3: TGCGCCAGCAGCCAAGAAGTACAGGGCTATGGCTACACCTTC. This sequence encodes CASSQEVQGYGYTF.

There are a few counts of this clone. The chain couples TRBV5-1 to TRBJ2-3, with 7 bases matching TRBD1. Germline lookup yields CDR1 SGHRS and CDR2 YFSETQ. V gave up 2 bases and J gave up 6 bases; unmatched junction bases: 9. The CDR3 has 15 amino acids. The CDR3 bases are TGCGCCAGCAGCTTCCGCGGTACAGGGGAGGATACGCAGTATTTT. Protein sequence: CASSFRGTGEDTQYF.

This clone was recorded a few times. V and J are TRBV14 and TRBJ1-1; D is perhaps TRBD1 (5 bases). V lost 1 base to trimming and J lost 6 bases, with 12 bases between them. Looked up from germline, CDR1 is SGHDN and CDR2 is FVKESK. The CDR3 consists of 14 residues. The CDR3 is CASSQGGWDAEAFF. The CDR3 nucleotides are TGTGCCAGCAGCCAAGGTGGGTGGGACGCTGAAGCTTTCTTT.

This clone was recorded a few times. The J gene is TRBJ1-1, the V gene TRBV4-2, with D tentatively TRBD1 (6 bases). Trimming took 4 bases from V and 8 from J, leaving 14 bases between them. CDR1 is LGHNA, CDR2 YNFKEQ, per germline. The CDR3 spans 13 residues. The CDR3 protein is CASSRRGGEEAFF. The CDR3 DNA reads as TGTGCCAGCAGCCGTAGGGGGGGCGAAGAAGCTTTCTTT.

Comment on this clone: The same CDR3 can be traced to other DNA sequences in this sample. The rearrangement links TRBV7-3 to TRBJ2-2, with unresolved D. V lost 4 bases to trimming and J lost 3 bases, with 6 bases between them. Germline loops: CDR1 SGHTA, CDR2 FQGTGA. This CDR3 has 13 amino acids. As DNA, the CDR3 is TGTGCCAGCAGCTCTTCCCACACCGGGGAGCTGTTTTTT. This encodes CASSSSHTGELFF.

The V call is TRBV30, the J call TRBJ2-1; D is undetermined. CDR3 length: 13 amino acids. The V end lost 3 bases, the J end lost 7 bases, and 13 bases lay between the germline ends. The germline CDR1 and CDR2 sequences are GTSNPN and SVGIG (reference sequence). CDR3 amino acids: CAWSGPNGNEQFF. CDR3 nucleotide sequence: TGTGCCTGGAGCGGACCCAACGGAAATGAGCAGTTCTTC.

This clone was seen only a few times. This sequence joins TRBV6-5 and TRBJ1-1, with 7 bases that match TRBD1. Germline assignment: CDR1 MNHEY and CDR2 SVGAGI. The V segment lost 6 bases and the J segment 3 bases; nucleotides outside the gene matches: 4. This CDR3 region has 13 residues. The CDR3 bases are TGTGCCAGCAGACAGGGGTTGGACACTGAAGCTTTCTTT. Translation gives CASRQGLDTEAFF.

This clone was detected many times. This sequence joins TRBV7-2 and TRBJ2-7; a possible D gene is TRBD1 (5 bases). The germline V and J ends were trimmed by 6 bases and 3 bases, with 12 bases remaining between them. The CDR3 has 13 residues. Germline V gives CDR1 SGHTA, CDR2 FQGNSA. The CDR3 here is CASSESRDYEQYF. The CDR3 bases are TGTGCCAGCAGTGAGAGCAGGGACTACGAGCAGTACTTC. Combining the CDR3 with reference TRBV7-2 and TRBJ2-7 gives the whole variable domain GAGVSQSPSNKVTEKGKDVELRCDPISGHTALYWYRQSLGQGLEFLIYFQGNSAPDKSGLPSDRFSAERTGGSVSTLTIQRTQQEDSAVYLCASSESRDYEQYFGPGTRLTVT.

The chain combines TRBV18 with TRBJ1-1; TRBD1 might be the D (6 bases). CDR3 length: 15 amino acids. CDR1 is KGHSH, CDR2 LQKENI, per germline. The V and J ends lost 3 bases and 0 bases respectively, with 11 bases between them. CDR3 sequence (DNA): TGTGCCAGCTCACCTGGGGACATCTTGAACACTGAAGCTTTCTTT. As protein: CASSPGDILNTEAFF.

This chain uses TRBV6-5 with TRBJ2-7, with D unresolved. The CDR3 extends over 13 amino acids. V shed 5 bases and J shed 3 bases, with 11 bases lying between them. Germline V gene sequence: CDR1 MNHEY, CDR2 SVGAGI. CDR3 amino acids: CASSRDDHYEQYF. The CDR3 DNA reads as TGTGCCAGCAGTCGAGACGATCACTACGAGCAGTACTTC.

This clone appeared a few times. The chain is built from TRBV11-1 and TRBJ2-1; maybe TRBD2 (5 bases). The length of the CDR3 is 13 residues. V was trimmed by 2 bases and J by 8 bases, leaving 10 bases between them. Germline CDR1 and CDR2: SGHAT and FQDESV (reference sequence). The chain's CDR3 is CASSLHSRDEQFF. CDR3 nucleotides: TGTGCCAGCAGCTTACATTCGCGGGATGAGCAGTTCTTC.

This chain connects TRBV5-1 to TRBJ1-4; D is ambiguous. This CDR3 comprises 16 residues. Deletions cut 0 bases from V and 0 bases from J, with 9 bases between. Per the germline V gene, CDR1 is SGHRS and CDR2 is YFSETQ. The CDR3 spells CASSLAAGATNEKLFF. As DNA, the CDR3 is TGCGCCAGCAGCTTGGCGGCGGGCGCAACTAATGAAAAACTGTTTTTT.

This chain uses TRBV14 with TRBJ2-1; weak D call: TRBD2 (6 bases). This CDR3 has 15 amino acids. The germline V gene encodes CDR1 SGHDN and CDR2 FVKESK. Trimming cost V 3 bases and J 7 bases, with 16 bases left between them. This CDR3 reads CASSQAGFLGNEQFF. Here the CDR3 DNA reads TGTGCCAGCAGCCAGGCGGGGTTCTTGGGGAATGAGCAGTTCTTC.

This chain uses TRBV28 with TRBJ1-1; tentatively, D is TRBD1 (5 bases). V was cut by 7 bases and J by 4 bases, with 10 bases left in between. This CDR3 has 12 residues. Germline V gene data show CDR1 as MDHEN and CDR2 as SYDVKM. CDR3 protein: CASILGGTEAFF. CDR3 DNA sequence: TGTGCCAGCATCCTGGGGGGCACTGAAGCTTTCTTT.

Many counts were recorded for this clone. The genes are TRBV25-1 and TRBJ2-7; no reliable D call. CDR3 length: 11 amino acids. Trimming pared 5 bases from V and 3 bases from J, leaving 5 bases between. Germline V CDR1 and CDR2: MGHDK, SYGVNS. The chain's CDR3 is CASSIIYEQYF. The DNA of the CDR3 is TGTGCCAGCAGTATTATCTACGAGCAGTACTTC.

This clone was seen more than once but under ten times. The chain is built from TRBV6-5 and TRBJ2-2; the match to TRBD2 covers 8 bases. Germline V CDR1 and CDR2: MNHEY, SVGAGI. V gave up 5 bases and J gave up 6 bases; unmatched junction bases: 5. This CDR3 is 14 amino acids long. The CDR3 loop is CASSTGRAAGELFF. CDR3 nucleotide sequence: TGTGCCAGCAGTACCGGGAGGGCCGCCGGGGAGCTGTTTTTT.

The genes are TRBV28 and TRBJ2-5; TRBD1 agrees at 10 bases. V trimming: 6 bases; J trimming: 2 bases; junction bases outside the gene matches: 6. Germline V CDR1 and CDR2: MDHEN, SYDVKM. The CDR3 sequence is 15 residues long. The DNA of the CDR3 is TGTGCCAGCAGCCCGGGACAGGGGAGACAAGAGACCCAGTACTTC. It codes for CASSPGQGRQETQYF.

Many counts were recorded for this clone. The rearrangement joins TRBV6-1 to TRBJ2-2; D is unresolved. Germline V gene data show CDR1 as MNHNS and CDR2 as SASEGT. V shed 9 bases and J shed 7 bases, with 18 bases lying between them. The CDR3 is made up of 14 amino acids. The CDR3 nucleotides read TGTGCCAGTACCCAGAACCTCTTCGACGGGGAGCTGTTTTTT. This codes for CASTQNLFDGELFF.

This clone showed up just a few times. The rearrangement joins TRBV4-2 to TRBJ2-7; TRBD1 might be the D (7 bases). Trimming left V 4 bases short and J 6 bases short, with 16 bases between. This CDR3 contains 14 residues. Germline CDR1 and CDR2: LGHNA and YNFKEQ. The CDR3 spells CASSREQGGFEQYF. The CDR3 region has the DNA TGTGCCAGCAGCCGGGAGCAGGGGGGCTTCGAGCAGTACTTC.

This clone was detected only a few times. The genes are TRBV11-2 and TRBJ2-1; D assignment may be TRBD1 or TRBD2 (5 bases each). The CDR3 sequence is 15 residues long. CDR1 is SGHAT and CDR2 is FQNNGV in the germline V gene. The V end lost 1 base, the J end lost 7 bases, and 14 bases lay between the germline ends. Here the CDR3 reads CASSLAGTLPNEQFF. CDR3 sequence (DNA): TGTGCCAGCAGCTTAGCTGGGACCCTACCGAATGAGCAGTTCTTC.

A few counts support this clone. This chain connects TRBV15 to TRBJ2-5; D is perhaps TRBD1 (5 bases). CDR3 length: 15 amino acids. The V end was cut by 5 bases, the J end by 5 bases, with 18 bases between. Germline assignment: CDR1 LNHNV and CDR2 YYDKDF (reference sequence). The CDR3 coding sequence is TGTGCCACCAGCGGGCCGCAGGGTCAGACGGAGACCCAGTACTTC. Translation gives CATSGPQGQTETQYF.

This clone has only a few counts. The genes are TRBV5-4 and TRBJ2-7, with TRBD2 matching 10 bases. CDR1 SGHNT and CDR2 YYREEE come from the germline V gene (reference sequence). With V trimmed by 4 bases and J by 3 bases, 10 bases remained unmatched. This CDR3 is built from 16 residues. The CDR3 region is CASSPGSGRTIYEQYF. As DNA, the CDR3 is TGTGCCAGCAGCCCCGGTAGCGGGAGGACCATCTACGAGCAGTACTTC.

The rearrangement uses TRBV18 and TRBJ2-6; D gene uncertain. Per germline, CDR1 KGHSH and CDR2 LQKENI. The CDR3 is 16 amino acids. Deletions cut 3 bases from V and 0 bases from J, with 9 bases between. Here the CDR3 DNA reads TGTGCCAGCTCACCGATTGGCCACTCTGGGGCCAACGTCCTGACTTTC. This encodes CASSPIGHSGANVLTF. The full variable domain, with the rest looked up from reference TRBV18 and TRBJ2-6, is NAGVMQNPRHLVRRRGQEARLRCSPMKGHSHVYWYRQLPEEGLKFMVYLQKENIIDESGMPKERFSAEFPKEGPSILRIQQVVRGDSAAYFCASSPIGHSGANVLTFGAGSRLTVL.

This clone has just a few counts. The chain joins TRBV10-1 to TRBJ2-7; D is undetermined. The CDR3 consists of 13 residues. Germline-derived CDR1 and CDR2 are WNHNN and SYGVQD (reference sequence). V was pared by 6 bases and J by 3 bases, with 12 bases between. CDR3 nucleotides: TGCGCCAGCAGCGCTAGTACAAACTACGAGCAGTACTTC. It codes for CASSASTNYEQYF.

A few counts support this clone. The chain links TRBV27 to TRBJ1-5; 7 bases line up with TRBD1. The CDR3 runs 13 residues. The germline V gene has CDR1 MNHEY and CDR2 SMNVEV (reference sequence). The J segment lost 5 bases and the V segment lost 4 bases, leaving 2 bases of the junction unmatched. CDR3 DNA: TGTGCCAGCAGTTCTACAGGGGATCAGCCCCAGCATTTT. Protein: CASSSTGDQPQHF.

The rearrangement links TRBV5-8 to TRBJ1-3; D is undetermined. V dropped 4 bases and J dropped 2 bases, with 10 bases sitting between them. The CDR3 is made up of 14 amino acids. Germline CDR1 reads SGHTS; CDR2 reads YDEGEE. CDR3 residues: CASSRPPPGNTIYF. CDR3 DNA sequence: TGTGCCAGCAGCCGGCCCCCTCCTGGAAACACCATATATTTT.